The clone carrying this TCR beta chain was seen repeatedly, ten times or more. V gave up 9 bases and J gave up 2 bases; unmatched junction bases: 8. CDR3 length: 14 amino acids. CDR1 MNHNY and CDR2 SVGAGI come from the germline V gene (reference sequence). MiXCR, applied by TCRdb to the PCR reads, yields one record per CDR3 protein. The profile shows about 13,000 distinct CDR3 sequences, around 12% of them singletons. This sample stems from a study of CXCR3 chemokines and chemotherapy response in bladder cancer. This sample was taken from a patient whose treatment included neoadjuvant chemotherapy. This chain links TRBV6-6 with TRBJ2-3, with 7 bases fitting TRBD2. This receptor was taken from a human donor with bladder cancer that did not respond to neoadjuvant chemotherapy. The CDR3 sequence is CARGGRRYTDTQYF. The CDR3 region has the DNA TGTGCCAGGGGGGGGAGACGGTACACAGATACGCAGTATTTT.